This T cell receptor (beta chain) was recovered during a study of blood T cell repertoires in COVID-19 (dated by TCRdb to about 2020). In the study overall: The collaborator samples originated in the United States, Italy and Spain and spanned the acute and convalescent phases of COVID-19. Where available, HLA class I and class II types were taken from metadata supplied by the sample provider and were not determined by assay-based typing. The dataset comprised deeply sampled blood TCRbeta repertoires from subjects exposed to, actively infected with, or recovered from COVID-19. The material from the prospective study consisted of cDNA or gDNA derived from T cells, B-cell-depleted T cells, or PBMCs. Samples came from the ongoing ImmuneRACE study (first 160 participants) plus 1,254 subjects from 6 global collaborators. A freely available public database, intended as a resource for researchers studying the immune response to SARS-CoV-2, is where the repertoires were released. A de-identified subject ID, COVID-19 status, age in years and sex were almost always included in the sample metadata.

Each collaborating institution followed its own protocols to collect whole blood in K2EDTA tubes. For TCRbeta analysis, collaborators shipped samples in one of three forms: frozen whole blood, isolated PBMCs, or DNA extracted from either of those sample types. This clone has a single count. There is no known antigen for this receptor. No qualities accompany the bases; no much larger clone lies one base away. V is trimmed back by 4 bases and J by 3 bases, and the junction contains 6 bases that no gene match accounts for. The CDR3 starts with the cysteine, ends with the phenylalanine, and has 16 residues. The kept DNA is CDR3 alone, 48 bases in frame from the first base. In the germline V gene, CDR1 corresponds to SGHRS and CDR2 to YFSETQ. Study-level results and caveats: The quantity of clinical and demographic metadata differed by source and by participant and was supplied without curation.

The immunoSEQ Assay, a bias-controlled multiplex PCR, was used to amplify TCRbeta CDR3 regions from genomic DNA. The original pipeline was this. The number of nucleated cells in each sample was estimated from the amplification of reference gene primers within the assay. To quantify the absolute abundance of each unique TCRbeta CDR3 rearrangement, sequence reads were collapsed and filtered. For each sample, productive Simpson clonality was calculated as the square root of Simpson's diversity index over productive rearrangements. Here the immuneACCESS table is served through TCRdb, limited to in-frame sequences with V and J called. Missing clones are a known gap in these copies; in checked studies unresolved V genes cover under half, and the rest lacks a known reason. V, J and clone size are those of that table, while D and trimming were read from the DNA. This sample holds 75,000 to 85,000 clones; 88% were observed only once. The top ten clonotypes cover over 35% of the sample.

The sequence is built from TRBV5-1 and TRBJ2-6, with 8 junctional bases fitting TRBD1. This clonotype was sampled from a human donor in a cohort sampled during active COVID-19. Sequencing was done on a sample of peripheral blood. The CDR3 region has the sequence CASSGGQDYGANVLTF. The DNA sequence follows: TGCGCCAGCAGCGGGGGACAGGACTATGGGGCCAACGTCCTGACTTTC.